This TCR beta chain was profiled in a study of T cell responses to AZD1222 COVID-19 vaccine. Combined were second doses at about 4 or about 12 weeks. Germline lookup yields CDR1 SGDLS and CDR2 YYNGEE. CDR3 size: 15 residues. V dropped 4 bases and J dropped 8 bases, with 21 bases sitting between them. The method was immunoSEQ multiplex PCR; TCRdb's version includes in-frame clones alone and lacks a portion of them. The sample shows over 140,000 clones, around 93% of them seen only once. Concerning this clone itself: Its antigen remains unknown.

Findings and limits, study-wide: With two AZD1222 doses given, Spike-specific TCR breadth and depth both rose.

This chain uses TRBV9 with TRBJ1-2; D is unresolved. The sequence derives from an adult who received the AZD1222 COVID-19 vaccine. The material was peripheral blood, obtained 28 days after the second AZD1222 dose. The CDR3 sequence is CASSKYLSGTTGYTF. The DNA for the CDR3 is TGTGCCAGCAGCAAATACTTATCGGGTACAACAGGCTACACCTTC.